The 13 T cell receptor beta chains given below trace back to one sample, sequenced in a study of blood T cell repertoires in COVID-19. The table came from immunoSEQ multiplex PCR; TCRdb's copy has only in-frame clones and leaves some out. The data show 55,000 to 70,000 clones, about 86% seen once. The sequenced sample consisted of peripheral blood. Receptors originate from a man aged 45 to 65 with acute or convalescent COVID-19.

The sample holds a few counts of this clone. The rearrangement uses TRBV28 and TRBJ2-5; 7 bases agree with TRBD2. Germline-derived CDR1 and CDR2 are MDHEN and SYDVKM. The CDR3 covers 13 residues. J lost 4 bases, V lost 7 bases, and 6 bases had no gene match. CDR3 DNA sequence: TGTGCCAGCATCGGGGGAGGGCGAGAGACCCAGTACTTC. It translates to CASIGGGRETQYF.

The V and J genes are TRBV5-8 and TRBJ1-2; D is possibly TRBD1 (5 bases). V was trimmed by 4 bases and J by 6 bases, leaving 22 bases between them. CDR1 and CDR2 (germline): SGHTS, YDEGEE. This CDR3 spans 16 amino acids. The CDR3 is CASSVSSGGKGDGYTF. CDR3 in DNA: TGTGCCAGCAGCGTATCCTCGGGGGGGAAAGGTGATGGCTACACCTTC.

The V gene is TRBV5-4, the J gene TRBJ2-3; no clear D. The CDR3 spans 16 residues. The V end was cut by 4 bases, the J end by 1 base, with 16 bases between. Germline values: CDR1 SGHNT, CDR2 YYREEE (reference sequence). CDR3 sequence (DNA): TGTGCCAGCAGCCCCTACGTCCCCTCGGGCACAGATACGCAGTATTTT. It encodes CASSPYVPSGTDTQYF.

The J gene is TRBJ1-3, the V gene TRBV5-8; D is undetermined. V lost 3 bases to trimming and J lost 0 bases, with 13 bases between them. Germline V gene lookup returns CDR1 SGHTS and CDR2 YDEGEE. The CDR3 covers 16 residues. The CDR3 sequence: CASSSGVTASGNTIYF. CDR3 DNA: TGTGCCAGCAGCTCCGGGGTAACGGCCTCTGGAAACACCATATATTTT.

The chain carries TRBV7-2 and TRBJ2-3; the D is unclear. Trimming shortened V by 3 bases and J by 2 bases, and 12 bases separated the two germline ends. The CDR3 runs 15 residues. The germline gives CDR1 SGHTA, CDR2 FQGNSA. CDR3 loop: CASSLSPGPTDTQYF. CDR3 coding DNA: TGTGCCAGCAGCTTGAGTCCGGGTCCCACAGATACGCAGTATTTT.

About this clone itself: A read error may account for a junction end that differs from germline. The chain has TRBV7-7 and TRBJ1-1; D ambiguous. The CDR3 covers 13 residues. Germline V lookup: CDR1 SSHAT, CDR2 FNYEAQ (reference sequence). The DNA of the CDR3 is TGTGCTAGCAGCTTATTCCTTAGCACTGAAGCTTTCTTT. Translated, it gives CASSLFLSTEAFF.

The CDR3 nucleotides read TGTGCCAGTAATTCAGGGGACTCTGGAAACACCATATATTTT. Translating gives CASNSGDSGNTIYF. This rearrangement joins TRBV19 to TRBJ1-3, with D perhaps matching TRBD1 (6 bases). CDR3 size: 14 residues. Looked up from germline, CDR1 is LNHDA and CDR2 is SQIVND (reference sequence). The ends were cut back, 7 bases at V and 0 bases at J, with 10 bases in the middle.

V usage is TRBV19 and J usage is TRBJ1-2, with a tentative D call TRBD1 (6 bases). The V end lost 9 bases, the J end lost 5 bases, and 10 bases lay between the germline ends. This CDR3 is built from 11 residues. Germline loops: CDR1 LNHDA, CDR2 SQIVND (reference sequence). CDR3 residues: CAREGVYGYTF. CDR3 bases: TGTGCCAGAGAGGGGGTGTATGGCTACACCTTC.

In this sample, this clone turned up once. The rearrangement uses TRBV28 and TRBJ1-5; D not certain. The CDR3 extends over 13 amino acids. Between the trimmed V and J ends, which lost 3 bases and 2 bases, there was a span of 5 bases. Germline V gives CDR1 MDHEN, CDR2 SYDVKM. CDR3: CASSFFGNQPQHF. The CDR3 DNA is TGTGCCAGCAGTTTCTTCGGCAATCAGCCCCAGCATTTT.

The chain combines TRBV28 with TRBJ1-5; the D is unclear. The CDR3 covers 12 residues. CDR1 MDHEN and CDR2 SYDVKM come from the germline V gene. V lost 5 bases to trimming and J lost 7 bases, with 9 bases between them. This CDR3 reads CASSRGTQPQHF. Here the CDR3 DNA reads TGTGCCAGCAGTCGGGGAACGCAGCCCCAGCATTTT.

The V and J genes are TRBV5-1 and TRBJ2-5; 9 bases align to TRBD2. CDR3 size: 15 residues. Per germline, CDR1 SGHRS and CDR2 YFSETQ. With 1 base clipped from V and 5 bases from J, the junction kept 6 bases outside the gene matches. CDR3 sequence: CASSLSGGTGETQYF. CDR3 DNA sequence: TGCGCCAGCAGCTTGAGCGGGGGGACGGGGGAGACCCAGTACTTC. Together with reference TRBV5-1 and TRBJ2-5, the CDR3 gives the full variable domain: KAGVTQTPRYLIKTRGQQVTLSCSPISGHRSVSWYQQTPGQGLQFLFEYFSETQRNKGNFPGRFSGRQFSNSRSEMNVSTLELGDSALYLCASSLSGGTGETQYFGPGTRLLVL.

The CDR3 region is CASTERGTGAGEQYF. The CDR3, as DNA: TGCGCCAGCACCGAGAGGGGGACAGGGGCGGGCGAGCAGTACTTC. The rearrangement links TRBV10-2 to TRBJ2-7; 10 bases fit TRBD1. CDR1 and CDR2 (germline): WSHSY, SAAADI. Losses at the gene ends were 7 bases for V and 6 bases for J; bases not matched to a gene: 12. The CDR3 consists of 15 residues.

V gene TRBV5-4 combines with J gene TRBJ2-2; D remains ambiguous. The CDR3 has 14 amino acids. The germline V and J ends were trimmed by 6 bases and 1 base, with 10 bases remaining between them. Per the germline V gene, CDR1 is SGHNT and CDR2 is YYREEE (reference sequence). The CDR3 reads CASTLNRNTGELFF. The CDR3, as DNA: TGTGCCAGCACCCTAAACAGGAACACCGGGGAGCTGTTTTTT. The whole variable domain, remainder taken from reference TRBV5-4 and TRBJ2-2, is ETGVTQSPTHLIKTRGQQVTLRCSSQSGHNTVSWYQQALGQGPQFIFQYYREEENGRGNFPPRFSGLQFPNYSSELNVNALELDDSALYLCASTLNRNTGELFFGEGSRLTVL.